This T cell receptor (beta chain) was captured by sequencing in a study of blood T cells in healthy people across ages. This clonotype was seen repeatedly, ten times or more. The germline V gene encodes CDR1 DFQATT and CDR2 SNEGSKA (reference sequence). The V end was cut by 3 bases, the J end by 0 bases, with 11 bases between. The CDR3 extends over 14 amino acids. The authors ran a second PCR of about 7 to 11 cycles using a sample-barcoded 5' primer and a J-beta primer mix. The authors tagged each cDNA molecule using a template-switch adaptor with 12 random nucleotides. TCRdb itself ran the 5' RACE reads through MiXCR, one entry per CDR3 protein. The sample consists of about a million distinct CDR3 sequences, 35% to 40% of them appearing once.

Source material: blood. This chain links TRBV20-1 with TRBJ2-5; D gene ambiguous. The TCR was taken from a man between 18 and 35 years old in good health. CDR3 coding DNA: TGCAGTGCTAGTGGTCCCTGGAACCAAGAGACCCAGTACTTC. Its protein is CSASGPWNQETQYF.